Listed below are T cell receptor beta chains from one sample, sequenced in a study of CD8 T cells in Susac syndrome. Using its own MiXCR run on the immunoSEQ multiplex PCR reads, TCRdb lists one record per CDR3 protein. This table has about 290,000 distinct CDR3 sequences, almost 85% appearing once. Material: CD8+ T cells from PBMCs. The source of these receptors is a human donor with multiple sclerosis. Each CDR3 is given with its conserved first and last residue. The order of the fields is J gene, CDR3 length, V gene, clone size, D gene, CDR3 DNA, CDR3 protein. The D gene is left open where the match is weak. Clone sizes are given selectively: once, few, many, or a class where the clone is expanded.

>TRBJ2-1|15|TRBV27|-|-
TGTGCCAGCACCTGGGGGCAGGGGGGTATCAATGAGCAGTTCTTC
CASTWGQGGINEQFF
>TRBJ1-3|17|TRBV9|-|TRBD1
TGTGCCAGCAGCGTCCGACAGGGGAAAGCAAATGGAAACACCATATATTTT
CASSVRQGKANGNTIYF
>TRBJ2-1|12|TRBV5-6|-|-
TGTGCCAGCATCGGACCTTCAGGTGAGCAGTTCTTC
CASIGPSGEQFF
>TRBJ2-6|16|TRBV29-1|once|TRBD1
TGCAGCGTTGAGGGGGGCAGGGGGCCCGGGGCCAACGTCCTGACTTTC
CSVEGGRGPGANVLTF
>TRBJ2-1|17|TRBV4-3|-|TRBD2
TGCGCCAGCAGCCAATATCCTTTGAGCGGGGGAGGCAATGAGCAGTTCTTC
CASSQYPLSGGGNEQFF
>TRBJ2-5|15|TRBV4-3|-|TRBD2
TGCGCCAGCAGCCAAGCCGGGACTAGCGGAGAGACCCAGTACTTC
CASSQAGTSGETQYF
>TRBJ2-7|14|TRBV7-6|-|-
TGTGCCAGCAGCCCCTCGCCCGCACTCTACGAGCAGTACTTC
CASSPSPALYEQYF
>TRBJ2-7|16|TRBV3-1|-|-
TGTGCCAGCAGCCAAGGCTCCTACCGGGGCTCCTACGAGCAGTACTTC
CASSQGSYRGSYEQYF
>TRBJ2-1|15|TRBV4-3|-|-
TGCGCCAGCAGCCAAGGAGACAGTCCCTACAATGAGCAGTTCTTC
CASSQGDSPYNEQFF
>TRBJ2-7|17|TRBV13|-|-
TGTGCCAGCAGCTTAGGCTACAGGGTAGGTAAGTCCTACGAGCAGTACTTC
CASSLGYRVGKSYEQYF
>TRBJ2-1|13|TRBV6-5|-|TRBD1
TGTGCCAGCAGTTCTGGACAGGGGTTTGAGCAGTTCTTC
CASSSGQGFEQFF
>TRBJ2-7|13|TRBV19|-|-
TGTGCCAGTAGAGGAACCGTCCCCTACGAGCAGTACTTC
CASRGTVPYEQYF
>TRBJ1-4|15|TRBV27|-|TRBD1
TGTGCCAGCAGCGTCGACAGGGATTCAAATGAAAAACTGTTTTTT
CASSVDRDSNEKLFF
>TRBJ2-3|15|TRBV20-1|-|TRBD1
TGCAGTGCTAGAGAAGCGACAGGGTACACAGATACGCAGTATTTT
CSAREATGYTDTQYF
>TRBJ2-1|17|TRBV7-8|-|TRBD2
TGTGCCAGCAGCTTAGCTCGGGACTACCAGGCCTACAATGAGCAGTTCTTC
CASSLARDYQAYNEQFF
>TRBJ2-1|18|TRBV11-1|-|TRBD2
TGTGCCAGCAGCTTTATTCTGGGACTAGCGGGAGTAGGCTATGAGCAGTTCTTC
CASSFILGLAGVGYEQFF
>TRBJ1-5|11|TRBV28|-|-
TGTGCCAGCAGTTTAGGTCAGCCCCAGCATTTT
CASSLGQPQHF
>TRBJ2-5|15|TRBV27|-|-
TGTGCCAGCAGTTTCTCCCCCCGGCCTCAAGAGACCCAGTACTTC
CASSFSPRPQETQYF
>TRBJ2-3|17|TRBV5-4|once|TRBD2
TGTGCCAGCAGCCCGGGAGGGGCGGGAGTTCATACAGATACGCAGTATTTT
CASSPGGAGVHTDTQYF
>TRBJ2-7|14|TRBV7-2|-|-
TGTGCCAGCAGCTTATACGGGAGCCCCCCCGCCCAGTACTTC
CASSLYGSPPAQYF
>TRBJ2-1|16|TRBV29-1|-|-
TGCAGCGTTGAAGATACCCAGACGGAGTTATACAATGAGCAGTTCTTC
CSVEDTQTELYNEQFF
>TRBJ2-3|18|TRBV11-3|-|-
TGTGCCAGCGGCCCTCAATCCCTACTAGGCGTCGGCACAGATACGCAGTATTTT
CASGPQSLLGVGTDTQYF
>TRBJ2-7|14|TRBV27|few|-
TGTGCCAGCAGTTTTGGGGGGACCTCCTACGAGCAGTACTTC
CASSFGGTSYEQYF
>TRBJ1-1|14|TRBV7-9|-|TRBD1
TGTGCCAGCATCCCGACAGGGGAGGGGACTGAAGCTTTCTTT
CASIPTGEGTEAFF
>TRBJ1-1|13|TRBV27|-|-
TGTGCCAGCAGTTTATCGTGGGCCTATGAAGCTTTCTTT
CASSLSWAYEAFF
>TRBJ1-1|13|TRBV19|-|TRBD1
TGTGCCAGTAGGACAGGGTCGAACACTGAAGCTTTCTTT
CASRTGSNTEAFF
>TRBJ2-7|15|TRBV20-1|-|TRBD2
TGCAGTGCTTCCTTCAGCGGGAGGGCCTACTACGAGCAGTACTTC
CSASFSGRAYYEQYF
>TRBJ1-3|16|TRBV4-3|-|-
TGCGCCAGCAGCGAAGACCGGACAGTCTCTGGAAACACCATATATTTT
CASSEDRTVSGNTIYF
>TRBJ2-7|15|TRBV20-1|-|-
TGCAGTGCTAGCGCAAGTGGGTTCACGTCCTACGAGCAGTACTTC
CSASASGFTSYEQYF
>TRBJ1-5|14|TRBV27|-|-
TGTGCCAGCAGTAGGGGGGGGTACAATCAGCCCCAGCATTTT
CASSRGGYNQPQHF
>TRBJ2-1|14|TRBV20-1|-|-
TGCAGTGCTAGCGATAGGGGCTCCTACAATGAGCAGTTCTTC
CSASDRGSYNEQFF
>TRBJ1-2|15|TRBV15|-|-
TGTGCCACCAGCCTCCAGCAGTCAGCTAACTATGGCTACACCTTC
CATSLQQSANYGYTF
>TRBJ2-1|21|TRBV7-8|-|TRBD2
TGTGCCAGCAGCTCTCACATCGTTGCGGGAGGGCCGCTAAGCTCCTACAATGAGCAGTTCTTC
CASSSHIVAGGPLSSYNEQFF
>TRBJ1-2|13|TRBV10-3|-|-
TGTGCCATCAGTGAGTCGGTTTTGTCTGGCTACACCTTC
CAISESVLSGYTF
>TRBJ1-2|13|TRBV20-1|-|-
TGCAGTGCTTACTCAGGGAGGGGCTATGGCTACACCTTC
CSAYSGRGYGYTF
>TRBJ2-7|16|TRBV6-5|-|TRBD1
TGTGCCAGCAGTTACCGAAGACAGGGAAAATTCTACGAGCAGTACTTC
CASSYRRQGKFYEQYF
>TRBJ2-1|15|TRBV13|-|-
TGTGCCAGCAGCTCGACTAGTGTGTCCTACAATGAGCAGTTCTTC
CASSSTSVSYNEQFF